This T cell receptor beta chain was observed in a study of blood T cell repertoires in COVID-19. Profiled with immunoSEQ multiplex PCR; TCRdb holds only in-frame clones, not every one. The sample holds approximately 40,000 clones, 80% to 90% seen once. This clone appeared once. Sequencing was carried out using peripheral blood. The TCR sequence derives from a human donor in a cohort sampled during active COVID-19.

CDR3 nucleotides: TGTGCCAGCAGCCAGCAGGGGGCAGGGACTGAAGCTTTCTTT. Encoded protein: CASSQQGAGTEAFF. The rearrangement uses TRBV3-1 (or the pseudogene TRBV3-2) and TRBJ1-1; 8 positions agree with TRBD1. The CDR3 loop spans 14 amino acids. Germline V gene data show CDR1 as LGHDT and CDR2 as YNNKEL (reference sequence). V dropped 3 bases and J dropped 5; count of bases not matched to a gene: 5.